The 29 T cell receptor beta chains presented below share a single source sample, sequenced in a study of cytomegalovirus exposure and HLA in healthy donors. Researchers ran the PCR with 60 Vbeta and 13 Jbeta primers. Profiling relied on immunoSEQ multiplex PCR, and the TCRdb table lists in-frame clones only, not all of them. This table has about 180,000 clones, 84% appearing once. The material sequenced was PBMCs. The receptors derive from a man under 40 in good health and CMV-seronegative.

The chain uses TRBV5-4 and TRBJ2-7, with TRBD2 as a possible D gene (5 bases). Looked up from germline, CDR1 is SGHNT and CDR2 is YYREEE (reference sequence). The CDR3 is 13 amino acids. The V and J ends lost 2 bases and 0 bases respectively, with 6 bases between them. CDR3 nucleotide sequence: TGTGCCAGCAGCTTACGGGACTCCTACGAGCAGTACTTC. Its translation: CASSLRDSYEQYF.

CDR3 bases: TGTGCCTGGAGTGTGGACATCTCCTACGAGCAGTACTTC. Encoded protein: CAWSVDISYEQYF. This sequence joins TRBV30 and TRBJ2-7; tentatively, D is TRBD1 (5 bases). This CDR3 contains 13 residues. Germline V CDR1 and CDR2: GTSNPN, SVGIG (reference sequence). The ends were cut back, 0 bases at V and 0 bases at J, with 6 bases in the middle.

V is TRBV10-3 and J is TRBJ1-1; TRBD1 matches 8 bases. V trimming: 9 bases; J trimming: 1 base; junction bases outside the gene matches: 7. CDR1 and CDR2 (germline): ENHRY, SYGVKD. The CDR3 spans 14 residues. In DNA form, the CDR3 reads TGTGCCATGCAGTCGGACAGGGCGAACACTGAAGCTTTCTTT. Its translation is CAMQSDRANTEAFF.

V is TRBV28 and J is TRBJ1-1; D remains ambiguous. V lost 2 bases, J lost 2 bases, and 9 bases lay in between. From germline, CDR1 is MDHEN and CDR2 SYDVKM. The CDR3 is 14 amino acids. The chain's CDR3 is CASSLLAPNTEAFF. CDR3 nucleotide sequence: TGTGCCAGCAGTTTACTAGCCCCCAACACTGAAGCTTTCTTT.

The chain is built from TRBV15 and TRBJ2-2; the D is unclear. Deletions cut 3 bases from V and 3 bases from J, with 8 bases between. The CDR3 has 14 amino acids. Germline CDR1 LNHNV, CDR2 YYDKDF (reference sequence). The CDR3 reads CATSRSQDTGELFF. The DNA of the CDR3 is TGTGCCACCAGCAGGAGCCAGGACACCGGGGAGCTGTTTTTT.

The V call is TRBV18, the J call TRBJ2-1, with 8 bases lining up with TRBD1. The CDR3 spans 16 residues. After removal of 2 bases from V and 4 bases from J, the junction contained 7 bases not matched to a gene. The germline CDR1 and CDR2 sequences are KGHSH and LQKENI. CDR3 sequence (DNA): TGTGCCAGCTCACCAAAGAAACAGGGGGTATACAATGAGCAGTTCTTC. It encodes CASSPKKQGVYNEQFF.

The chain uses TRBV27 and TRBJ2-5; perhaps TRBD1 as D (5 bases). Germline V CDR1 and CDR2: MNHEY, SMNVEV (reference sequence). V was clipped by 5 bases and J by 2 bases, with 18 bases between them. The CDR3 length is 16 residues. Here the CDR3 reads CASSPLPWGKQETQYF. CDR3 DNA sequence: TGTGCCAGCAGTCCCCTTCCCTGGGGCAAACAAGAGACCCAGTACTTC.

The rearrangement uses TRBV19 and TRBJ1-5; 12 bases map to TRBD1. With V trimmed by 7 bases and J by 5 bases, 9 bases remained unmatched. There are 16 residues in the CDR3. Germline V CDR1 and CDR2: LNHDA, SQIVND (reference sequence). The CDR3 DNA follows: TGTGCCAGTATCTCGGGACAGGGGGCCATGTATCAGCCCCAGCATTTT. Protein product: CASISGQGAMYQPQHF.

The rearrangement uses TRBV19 and TRBJ2-2; 10 positions agree with TRBD1. Losses at the gene ends were 3 bases for V and 6 bases for J; bases not matched to a gene: 7. Germline V gene data show CDR1 as LNHDA and CDR2 as SQIVND (reference sequence). This CDR3 has 16 residues. In nucleotides, the CDR3 is TGTGCCAGTAGTATCGGACAGGGGGATGGATCCGGGGAGCTGTTTTTT. It translates to CASSIGQGDGSGELFF.

The J gene is TRBJ2-7, the V gene TRBV18, with 9 bases that match TRBD2. Germline lookup yields CDR1 KGHSH and CDR2 LQKENI. CDR3 length: 14 residues. J gave up 2 bases and V 6 bases, and 5 bases lay outside the gene matches. The CDR3 loop is CASSGPSGTYEQYF. The CDR3 DNA reads TGTGCCAGCTCTGGACCTAGCGGGACCTACGAGCAGTACTTC. Full variable domain (missing parts from reference TRBV18 and TRBJ2-7): NAGVMQNPRHLVRRRGQEARLRCSPMKGHSHVYWYRQLPEEGLKFMVYLQKENIIDESGMPKERFSAEFPKEGPSILRIQQVVRGDSAAYFCASSGPSGTYEQYFGPGTRLTVT.

This chain uses TRBV9 with TRBJ2-7; maybe TRBD2 (6 bases). Germline V gives CDR1 SGDLS, CDR2 YYNGEE. This CDR3 is 15 amino acids long. Trimming left V 0 bases short and J 6 bases short, with 16 bases between. The CDR3 spells CASSVGRGLYGEQYF. The CDR3 region has the DNA TGTGCCAGCAGCGTAGGGAGGGGTCTCTACGGCGAGCAGTACTTC.

A remark on this clone: Other nucleotide sequences in the sample specify the same CDR3. This rearrangement joins TRBV28 to TRBJ1-4, with TRBD1 as a possible D gene (5 bases). V lost 4 bases to trimming and J lost 5 bases, with 11 bases between them. Germline CDR1 reads MDHEN; CDR2 reads SYDVKM. This CDR3 region has 14 residues. CDR3 in DNA: TGTGCCAGCAGTTCGGGGACTTCGAATGAAAAACTGTTTTTT. Its protein product is CASSSGTSNEKLFF.

A single count supports this clone. The V and J genes are TRBV7-2 and TRBJ2-7; no clear D. Deletions cut 2 bases from V and 6 bases from J, with 8 bases between. The CDR3 sequence is 12 residues long. The germline CDR1 and CDR2 sequences are SGHTA and FQGNSA. CDR3 amino acids: CASSLRVSEQYF. As DNA, the CDR3 is TGTGCCAGCAGCTTACGGGTCTCCGAGCAGTACTTC. The whole variable domain, remainder taken from reference TRBV7-2 and TRBJ2-7, is GAGVSQSPSNKVTEKGKDVELRCDPISGHTALYWYRQSLGQGLEFLIYFQGNSAPDKSGLPSDRFSAERTGGSVSTLTIQRTQQEDSAVYLCASSLRVSEQYFGPGTRLTVT.

The chain uses TRBV5-5 and TRBJ2-3, with TRBD1 identical over 7 bases. The V gene's germline CDR1 is SGHKS and CDR2 YYEKEE (reference sequence). The CDR3 loop spans 18 amino acids. Losses at the gene ends were 0 bases for V and 3 bases for J; bases not matched to a gene: 13. CDR3 protein: CASSLGLPGGGYTDTQYF. The CDR3 coding sequence is TGTGCCAGCAGCTTGGGTCTTCCAGGGGGTGGATATACAGATACGCAGTATTTT. Complete variable domain (other parts from reference TRBV5-5 and TRBJ2-3): DAGVTQSPTHLIKTRGQQVTLRCSPISGHKSVSWYQQVLGQGPQFIFQYYEKEERGRGNFPDRFSARQFPNYSSELNVNALLLGDSALYLCASSLGLPGGGYTDTQYFGPGTRLTVL.

Only one count was recorded for this clone. The chain uses TRBV5-1 and TRBJ1-1; D is unclear. Trimming took off 0 bases at V and 11 bases at J, with 11 bases between the two ends. Germline V gene sequence: CDR1 SGHRS, CDR2 YFSETQ. The CDR3 sequence is 12 residues long. CDR3 nucleotide sequence: TGCGCCAGCAGCTTGGGGTTCGGGGAGGCTTTCTTT. Amino acid sequence: CASSLGFGEAFF.

V is TRBV6-1 and J is TRBJ1-4; possible D gene TRBD1, 6 bases. V was pared by 4 bases and J by 8 bases, with 17 bases between. Germline CDR1 reads MNHNS; CDR2 reads SASEGT. The CDR3 consists of 15 residues. CDR3 loop: CASSGRTGSSEKLFF. In nucleotides, the CDR3 is TGTGCCAGCAGTGGGAGAACAGGGTCGTCGGAAAAACTGTTTTTT.

The chain carries TRBV30 and TRBJ1-1; 8 nucleotides line up with TRBD1. CDR1 GTSNPN and CDR2 SVGIG come from the germline V gene (reference sequence). The CDR3 sequence is 14 residues long. J was trimmed by 2 bases and V by 2 bases; bases with no gene match: 4. The CDR3 reads CAWSRRGPNTEAFF. CDR3 DNA: TGTGCCTGGAGTCGCAGGGGGCCTAACACTGAAGCTTTCTTT. Full variable domain (outside the CDR3, taken from reference TRBV30 and TRBJ1-1): SQTIHQWPATLVQPVGSPLSLECTVEGTSNPNLYWYRQAAGRGLQLLFYSVGIGQISSEVPQNLSASRPQDRQFILSSKKLLLSDSGFYLCAWSRRGPNTEAFFGQGTRLTVV.

The sample holds a few counts of this clone. The chain links TRBV6-1 to TRBJ2-4; a weak D match, TRBD1 (5 bases). CDR1 MNHNS and CDR2 SASEGT come from the germline V gene. The CDR3 covers 15 residues. V lost 1 base and J lost 3, with 10 bases in between. CDR3 sequence reads: CASSEGQRGKNIQYF. CDR3 DNA: TGTGCCAGCAGTGAAGGCCAAAGGGGCAAAAACATTCAGTACTTC.

The genes are TRBV2 and TRBJ1-5; 7 bases align to TRBD1. CDR3 size: 15 residues. Losses at the gene ends were 5 bases for V and 4 bases for J; bases not matched to a gene: 8. The germline V gene has CDR1 SNHLY and CDR2 FYNNEI. DNA for the CDR3: TGTGCCAGCAGTTCATCGGACAGGTTTAATCAGCCCCAGCATTTT. It encodes CASSSSDRFNQPQHF.

The V gene is TRBV9, the J gene TRBJ2-7; TRBD1 aligns across 9 bases. Per the germline V gene, CDR1 is SGDLS and CDR2 is YYNGEE. The J segment lost 1 base and the V segment lost 2 bases, leaving 7 bases of the junction unmatched. There are 16 residues in the CDR3. CDR3 protein: CASSVSGTGNSYEQYF. CDR3 nucleotide sequence: TGTGCCAGCAGCGTGAGCGGGACAGGGAATTCCTACGAGCAGTACTTC. Filled out from reference TRBV9 and TRBJ2-7, the complete variable domain reads DSGVTQTPKHLITATGQRVTLRCSPRSGDLSVYWYQQSLDQGLQFLIQYYNGEERAKGNILERFSAQQFPDLHSELNLSSLELGDSALYFCASSVSGTGNSYEQYFGPGTRLTVT.

This clone was observed a few times. The chain couples TRBV6-6 to TRBJ2-1; 8 positions agree with TRBD1. The germline V gene has CDR1 MNHNY and CDR2 SVGAGI (reference sequence). The ends lost 10 bases at V and 9 bases at J; junction bases unmatched: 8. The CDR3 loop spans 12 amino acids. CDR3 protein: CATRQGIGEQFF. The CDR3 region has the DNA TGTGCCACCAGACAGGGGATAGGTGAGCAGTTCTTC.

This rearrangement joins TRBV28 to TRBJ2-5; D might be TRBD2 (7 bases). The CDR3 covers 15 residues. CDR1 and CDR2 from the germline V gene are MDHEN and SYDVKM. The ends were cut back, 8 bases at V and 4 bases at J, with 20 bases in the middle. The CDR3 here is CASSSWGGVGETQYF. The CDR3 nucleotides are TGTGCCAGCTCTAGTTGGGGGGGCGTAGGAGAGACCCAGTACTTC.

As for this clone: Mismatch with germline at one junction end may stem from a read error. This chain joins TRBV7-9 and TRBJ2-3; 10 bases agree with TRBD1. Germline assignment: CDR1 SEHNR and CDR2 FQNEAQ (reference sequence). There are 15 residues in the CDR3. The CDR3 loop reads CSSSLTGGSTDTQYF. The CDR3 region has the DNA TGTTCCAGCAGCTTGACAGGGGGCAGCACAGATACGCAGTATTTT.

Written as DNA, the CDR3 is TGTGCCTGGAGTTTCGGGGGGCCCAATGAGCAGTTCTTC. Translation: CAWSFGGPNEQFF. This chain uses TRBV30 with TRBJ2-1; the D gene is possibly TRBD2 (7 bases). Germline CDR1 GTSNPN, CDR2 SVGIG (reference sequence). V shed 2 bases and J shed 6 bases, with 11 bases lying between them. This CDR3 has 13 amino acids.

The chain links TRBV5-1 to TRBJ2-7; tentative D call: TRBD2 (6 bases). The germline V gene has CDR1 SGHRS and CDR2 YFSETQ. Deletions cut 4 bases from V and 6 bases from J, with 20 bases between. The CDR3 is made up of 15 amino acids. CDR3 sequence: CASSRGLRAVGEQYF. The CDR3 region has the DNA TGCGCCAGCAGCAGGGGACTTCGGGCGGTTGGCGAGCAGTACTTC.

As DNA, the CDR3 is TGTGCCAGCAGTTTTCTCTACATCGGAGGGTTGGGGCATGGCTACACCTTC. Its translation: CASSFLYIGGLGHGYTF. This sequence joins TRBV28 and TRBJ1-2; possibly TRBD1 for D (5 bases). The germline gives CDR1 MDHEN, CDR2 SYDVKM. The V end was cut by 3 bases, the J end by 6 bases, with 23 bases between. This CDR3 comprises 17 residues.

The chain links TRBV4-1 to TRBJ1-5; possible D gene TRBD1, 5 bases. V lost 3 bases to trimming and J lost 9 bases, with 18 bases between them. This CDR3 region has 15 residues. The V gene's germline CDR1 is MGHRA and CDR2 YSYEKL. CDR3 coding DNA: TGCGCCAGCAGCCAGGCCCCCGGGGGGTTAGGGCCCCAGCATTTT. This translates into CASSQAPGGLGPQHF.

This clone was seen repeatedly, ten times or more. V usage is TRBV30 and J usage is TRBJ1-3; D remains ambiguous. Germline values: CDR1 GTSNPN, CDR2 SVGIG (reference sequence). The CDR3 is 14 residues long. Trimming left V 0 bases short and J 0 bases short, with 6 bases between. CDR3 in amino acids: CAWSVLFSGNTIYF. CDR3 nucleotide sequence: TGTGCCTGGAGTGTACTATTCTCTGGAAACACCATATATTTT.

This clone was counted between two and nine times. This chain joins TRBV7-2 and TRBJ1-2, with 7 positions matching TRBD1. Germline assignment: CDR1 SGHTA and CDR2 FQGNSA. This CDR3 contains 16 residues. Germline trimming cut 5 bases from V and 3 bases from J; bases unmatched to any gene: 12. Here the CDR3 DNA reads TGTGCCAGCAGCCACCTTTCGACAGGGACGGACTATGGCTACACCTTC. Translated, it gives CASSHLSTGTDYGYTF.